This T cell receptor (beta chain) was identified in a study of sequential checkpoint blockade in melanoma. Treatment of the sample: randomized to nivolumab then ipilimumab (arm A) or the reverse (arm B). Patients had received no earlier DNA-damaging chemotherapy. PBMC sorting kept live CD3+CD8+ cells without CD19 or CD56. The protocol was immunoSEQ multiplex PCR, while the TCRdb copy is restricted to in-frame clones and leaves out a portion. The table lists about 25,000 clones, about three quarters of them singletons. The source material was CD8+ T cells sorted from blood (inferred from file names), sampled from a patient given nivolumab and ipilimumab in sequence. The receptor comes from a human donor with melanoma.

The DNA for the CDR3 is TGCGCCAGCAGCCAAGATAAAGGGGCGGGGGAGACCCAGTACTTC. Translating it yields CASSQDKGAGETQYF. The V and J genes are TRBV4-3 and TRBJ2-5; D might be TRBD2 (6 bases). CDR3 length: 15 residues. The ends were cut back, 0 bases at V and 5 bases at J, with 13 bases in the middle. Per the germline V gene, CDR1 is LGHNA and CDR2 is YSLEER.